This T cell receptor (beta chain) emerged from a study of T cell responses to AZD1222 COVID-19 vaccine. At the level of the study: Second doses at about 4 or about 12 weeks were pooled.

Sequencing used immunoSEQ multiplex PCR; TCRdb keeps in-frame clones, though not all of them. The sample yields 200,000 to 300,000 clones, approximately 93% seen once. The CDR3 loop spans 14 amino acids. CDR1 LNHDA and CDR2 SQIVND come from the germline V gene (reference sequence). The V end lost 3 bases, the J end lost 3 bases, and 9 bases lay between the germline ends. The sample in question was peripheral blood, obtained on day 0 of AZD1222 vaccination. V gene TRBV19 combines with J gene TRBJ1-5, with TRBD1 as a possible D gene (6 bases). The TCR originated in an adult in good health. CDR3 sequence: CASSIRGLNQPQHF. DNA for the CDR3: TGTGCCAGTAGTATTCGGGGGCTCAATCAGCCCCAGCATTTT.